Sequencing of this T cell receptor beta chain was carried out in a study of T cell repertoires in cytomegalovirus infection. Study as a whole: CMV infection and matching HLA type were both indicated by public TCR beta signatures. General study results and limits: HLA-C-restricted CMV-specific TCR beta clonotypes were dominant in the ex vivo response. Of the TCR beta families, the public ones yielded a cumulative frequency that identified carriers of CMV plus the relevant HLA.

Germline V gives CDR1 MDHEN, CDR2 SYDVKM. CDR3 length: 14 residues. V was clipped by 8 bases and J by 0 bases, with 14 bases between them. MiXCR, run by TCRdb on the reads, gives a single entry per CDR3 protein. The data show a few hundred thousand distinct CDR3 sequences, 15% to 20% seen once. This clonotype has just a few counts. Its specificity is unknown. The TCR originated in a human donor in good health (CMV status not recorded). Some clones in this sample may be carry-over from other donors' samples. The sample consisted of PBMCs. The rearrangement uses TRBV28 and TRBJ2-7, with D maybe TRBD2 (5 bases). CDR3 region: CASCLGVHSYEQYF. The CDR3 region has the DNA TGTGCCAGCTGCCTGGGAGTACACTCCTACGAGCAGTACTTC.